These 30 T cell receptor beta chains share one sample of origin, sequenced in a study of blood T cell repertoires in COVID-19. Generated by immunoSEQ multiplex PCR, the TCRdb table keeps only in-frame clones and is missing some. Seen here are roughly 91,000 clones, almost 85% observed once, and the top ten hold 1.2%. The specimen sequenced was peripheral blood. The receptors derive from a woman older than 75 with acute or convalescent COVID-19.

V usage is TRBV4-2 and J usage is TRBJ1-4; 7 bases fit TRBD1. With 0 bases clipped from V and 3 bases from J, the junction kept 1 base outside the gene matches. CDR3 size: 15 residues. The V gene's germline CDR1 is LGHNA and CDR2 YNFKEQ. CDR3 amino acids: CASSQEDRANEKLFF. CDR3 in DNA: TGTGCCAGCAGCCAAGAAGACAGGGCTAATGAAAAACTGTTTTTT.

This chain connects TRBV6-5 to TRBJ2-4; maybe TRBD2 (5 bases). This CDR3 is built from 16 residues. V shed 4 bases and J shed 0 bases, with 13 bases lying between them. Germline V gene lookup returns CDR1 MNHEY and CDR2 SVGAGI. The CDR3 region has the DNA TGTGCCAGCAGTTCCGGACCTAGCCTAGCCAAAAACATTCAGTACTTC. This translates into CASSSGPSLAKNIQYF.

The J gene is TRBJ2-2, the V gene TRBV7-3; TRBD1 agrees at 9 bases. V was pared by 5 bases and J by 1 base, with 2 bases of the junction left unmatched. This CDR3 spans 15 amino acids. Germline V gene lookup returns CDR1 SGHTA and CDR2 FQGTGA. CDR3 in DNA: TGTGCCAGCAGCGTGGGACAGGGGAACACCGGGGAGCTGTTTTTT. Its translation is CASSVGQGNTGELFF.

This sequence joins TRBV28 and TRBJ2-4; 8 positions agree with TRBD2. Germline CDR1 reads MDHEN; CDR2 reads SYDVKM. The CDR3 extends over 17 amino acids. Germline trimming cut 5 bases from V and 0 bases from J; bases unmatched to any gene: 9. CDR3 region: CASSPDGLALAKNIQYF. The CDR3 DNA reads TGTGCCAGCAGTCCAGATGGACTAGCCCTAGCCAAAAACATTCAGTACTTC.

V and J are TRBV27 and TRBJ2-7; 7 bases line up with TRBD2. CDR1 and CDR2 from the germline V gene are MNHEY and SMNVEV (reference sequence). The V and J ends lost 4 bases and 6 bases, in that order; junction bases with no gene match: 3. This CDR3 contains 12 residues. This CDR3 reads CASSSGGREQYF. The CDR3 DNA is TGTGCCAGCAGTTCGGGGGGACGCGAGCAGTACTTC.

Sample share makes this clone medium-sized. The genes are TRBV7-3 and TRBJ1-1; D ambiguous. V lost 5 bases and J lost 7, with 14 bases in between. CDR3 size: 13 residues. Germline V gene lookup returns CDR1 SGHTA and CDR2 FQGTGA. CDR3 loop: CASSQFGPDEAFF. CDR3 sequence (DNA): TGTGCCAGCAGCCAATTTGGGCCTGATGAAGCTTTCTTT.

Only one count was recorded for this clone. V is TRBV7-9 and J is TRBJ1-2, with 8 nucleotides matching TRBD1. Germline V gives CDR1 SEHNR, CDR2 FQNEAQ (reference sequence). The CDR3 has 13 amino acids. Unmatched junction bases numbered 4, after V lost 5 bases and J lost 5 bases. The CDR3 bases are TGTGCCAGCAGCCAACAGGGGGAATATGGCTACACCTTC. Encoded protein: CASSQQGEYGYTF.

This CDR3 is CASIDRGNNEQYF. For the CDR3, the DNA is TGTGCCAGCATCGACAGGGGGAACAACGAGCAGTACTTC. This chain uses TRBV28 with TRBJ2-7, with 9 bases fitting TRBD1. Germline values: CDR1 MDHEN, CDR2 SYDVKM. V lost 7 bases, J lost 5 bases, and 6 bases stayed unmatched. This CDR3 comprises 13 residues.

As concerns this clone: Relative to the germline gene, one junction end is altered; a read error may explain this. The chain links TRBV10-2 to TRBJ2-6; perhaps TRBD1 as D (6 bases). CDR1 is WSHSY, CDR2 SAAADI, per germline. This CDR3 has 12 amino acids. CDR3 sequence (DNA): TGCGCCAGCGCCCGTGGGGATTCAGGGGCAGATTTC. Protein: CASARGDSGADF.

This clone was seen more than once but under ten times. This chain connects TRBV7-9 to TRBJ1-2; no firm D call. CDR3 length: 14 amino acids. Trimming removed 5 bases from V and 5 bases from J, with 15 bases in between. The germline V gene encodes CDR1 SEHNR and CDR2 FQNEAQ (reference sequence). CDR3 amino acids: CASSPSDNPYGYTF. As DNA, the CDR3 is TGTGCCAGCAGCCCAAGTGACAATCCTTATGGCTACACCTTC.

This chain uses TRBV11-2 with TRBJ2-3; 7 bases line up with TRBD1. Trimming at V came to 5 bases and at J to 2 bases, leaving 4 bases not matched to a gene. The CDR3 sequence is 14 residues long. From germline, CDR1 is SGHAT and CDR2 FQNNGV. The CDR3 nucleotides are TGTGCCAGCAGCACGACAGGGAACACAGATACGCAGTATTTT. It encodes CASSTTGNTDTQYF.

The chain combines TRBV25-1 with TRBJ2-3, with 7 bases that match TRBD1. The junction had 2 bases not matched to a gene; V was cut back by 4 bases and J by 4 bases. Germline-derived CDR1 and CDR2 are MGHDK and SYGVNS. The CDR3 is 13 residues long. For the CDR3, the DNA is TGTGCCAGCAGTGGCACAGGGGCAGATACGCAGTATTTT. Its protein is CASSGTGADTQYF.

This clone was seen a single time. This chain joins TRBV5-1 and TRBJ1-1; the match to TRBD1 covers 7 bases. V lost 4 bases and J lost 3; bases outside the gene matches: 6. Germline loops: CDR1 SGHRS, CDR2 YFSETQ. There are 14 residues in the CDR3. The CDR3 loop is CASSTGQDYTEAFF. The DNA of the CDR3 is TGCGCCAGCAGCACCGGACAGGATTACACTGAAGCTTTCTTT.

The V gene is TRBV2, the J gene TRBJ2-6, with D possibly matching TRBD1 (6 bases). The V end was cut by 3 bases, the J end by 2 bases, with 11 bases between. This CDR3 has 16 residues. Germline CDR1 SNHLY, CDR2 FYNNEI. CDR3: CASSEQGLAGANVLTF. In nucleotides, the CDR3 is TGTGCCAGCAGTGAGCAGGGGTTGGCTGGGGCCAACGTCCTGACTTTC. Full variable domain (remainder filled in from reference TRBV2 and TRBJ2-6): EPEVTQTPSHQVTQMGQEVILRCVPISNHLYFYWYRQILGQKVEFLVSFYNNEISEKSEIFDDQFSVERPDGSNFTLKIRSTKLEDSAMYFCASSEQGLAGANVLTFGAGSRLTVL.

DNA for the CDR3: TGTGCCAGCAGCCAACCCGGGACAGCTGGGGCCAACGTCCTGACTTTC. Translating gives CASSQPGTAGANVLTF. The gene calls are TRBV7-9 and TRBJ2-6; 7 bases are a match to TRBD1. The CDR3 loop spans 16 amino acids. CDR1 and CDR2 from the germline V gene are SEHNR and FQNEAQ (reference sequence). With V trimmed by 5 bases and J by 2 bases, 6 bases remained unmatched.

This clone showed up just once. This chain connects TRBV28 to TRBJ1-2; D gene unclear. The V end lost 5 bases, the J end lost 8 bases, and 15 bases lay between the germline ends. Germline CDR1 MDHEN, CDR2 SYDVKM. The length of the CDR3 is 13 residues. CDR3 loop: CASSLSSPLGYTF. The CDR3 bases are TGTGCCAGCAGTCTCAGTTCCCCGTTGGGCTACACCTTC.

The rearrangement joins TRBV6-1 to TRBJ1-2, with 8 nucleotides matching TRBD1. The V and J ends lost 2 bases and 4 bases, in that order; junction bases with no gene match: 3. The CDR3 spans 14 residues. Germline V gene data show CDR1 as MNHNS and CDR2 as SASEGT. The DNA for the CDR3 is TGTGCCAGCAGTGAAAGGGGGACAGGCTATGGCTACACCTTC. Translating it yields CASSERGTGYGYTF.

The chain is built from TRBV27 and TRBJ2-1; 14 bases line up with TRBD2. Germline loops: CDR1 MNHEY, CDR2 SMNVEV (reference sequence). The CDR3 covers 18 residues. Trimming at V came to 0 bases and at J to 7 bases, leaving 8 bases not matched to a gene. The CDR3: CASSLSWGLAGEGNEQFF. CDR3 DNA: TGTGCCAGCAGTTTATCGTGGGGACTAGCGGGAGAAGGGAATGAGCAGTTCTTC.

This chain uses TRBV9 with TRBJ1-3; D not certain. The CDR3 runs to 14 residues. The V gene's germline CDR1 is SGDLS and CDR2 YYNGEE. Deletions cut 2 bases from V and 4 bases from J, with 10 bases between. The CDR3, as DNA: TGTGCCAGCAGCGTCGACGGGTGGGGAAACACCATATATTTT. Protein: CASSVDGWGNTIYF.

The sample holds one count of this clone. The chain recombines TRBV24-1 with TRBJ2-3; 8 bases map to TRBD2. CDR1 and CDR2 from the germline V gene are KGHDR and SFDVKD. The CDR3 has 15 amino acids. With V trimmed by 5 bases and J by 2 bases, 5 bases remained unmatched. The DNA for the CDR3 is TGTGCCACCAGTGTAGGAGCGGGGGTCACAGATACGCAGTATTTT. It codes for CATSVGAGVTDTQYF.

The chain has TRBV27 and TRBJ1-1; 8 bases line up with TRBD1. J gave up 1 base and V 6 bases, and 13 bases lay outside the gene matches. The CDR3 spans 17 residues. The germline V gene encodes CDR1 MNHEY and CDR2 SMNVEV (reference sequence). The CDR3 nucleotides read TGTGCCAGCAGCCCCCGAGGACAGGGCGTAGGGAACACTGAAGCTTTCTTT. Translated: CASSPRGQGVGNTEAFF.

This clone has more than one count but fewer than ten. This chain joins TRBV19 and TRBJ1-2; 8 bases fit TRBD1. With 3 bases clipped from V and 8 bases from J, the junction kept 5 bases outside the gene matches. In germline, CDR1 is LNHDA, CDR2 SQIVND (reference sequence). This CDR3 spans 13 amino acids. CDR3 in DNA: TGTGCCAGTAGTATTGTCAGGGGGCGAGGCTACACCTTC. Its translation: CASSIVRGRGYTF. Together with reference TRBV19 and TRBJ1-2, the CDR3 gives the full variable domain: DGGITQSPKYLFRKEGQNVTLSCEQNLNHDAMYWYRQDPGQGLRLIYYSQIVNDFQKGDIAEGYSVSREKKESFPLTVTSAQKNPTAFYLCASSIVRGRGYTFGSGTRLTVV.

The chain couples TRBV2 to TRBJ2-3, with TRBD2 identical over 11 bases. V was clipped by 5 bases and J by 14 bases; unmatched bases: 18. There are 16 residues in the CDR3. The V gene's germline CDR1 is SNHLY and CDR2 FYNNEI. DNA for the CDR3: TGTGCCAGCAGTCTAGCGGGAGGCTGGGGACCCGATGCGCCGTATTTT. Translating gives CASSLAGGWGPDAPYF.

On this clone: The sample has other DNA sequences that encode this CDR3 too. The chain uses TRBV19 and TRBJ1-1, with 9 nucleotides matching TRBD1. The CDR3 loop spans 14 amino acids. Germline values: CDR1 LNHDA, CDR2 SQIVND (reference sequence). With V trimmed by 1 base and J by 4 bases, 1 base remained unmatched. DNA for the CDR3: TGTGCCAGTAGTATAGGGACAGGGGTCACTGAAGCTTTCTTT. Encoded protein: CASSIGTGVTEAFF.

The chain employs TRBV19 and TRBJ1-1, with unresolved D. CDR3 size: 14 residues. Trimming cost V 1 base and J 1 base, with 7 bases left between them. Germline V CDR1 and CDR2: LNHDA, SQIVND (reference sequence). For the CDR3, the DNA is TGTGCCAGTAGTATAGTACCCGGGAACACTGAAGCTTTCTTT. Protein product: CASSIVPGNTEAFF.

This clone was observed once. The chain uses TRBV6-6 and TRBJ2-6, with D maybe TRBD2 (6 bases). Germline values: CDR1 MNHNY, CDR2 SVGAGI (reference sequence). CDR3 length: 15 amino acids. The CDR3: CAGAGQKKGANVLTF. The CDR3 nucleotides are TGTGCTGGAGCGGGCCAAAAGAAGGGGGCCAACGTCCTGACTTTC.

The gene calls are TRBV11-2 and TRBJ1-1, with 7 bases aligning to TRBD1. CDR3 length: 14 residues. V lost 4 bases to trimming and J lost 2 bases; unmatched junction nucleotides: 4. From germline, CDR1 is SGHAT and CDR2 FQNNGV. The CDR3 DNA reads as TGTGCCAGCAGCTCACAGGGGTCCAACACTGAAGCTTTCTTT. Amino acids: CASSSQGSNTEAFF.

The V call is TRBV3-1 (or the pseudogene TRBV3-2), the J call TRBJ2-4; tentatively, D is TRBD1 (6 bases). The CDR3 extends over 15 amino acids. Per the germline V gene, CDR1 is LGHDT and CDR2 is YNNKEL (reference sequence). The germline V and J ends were trimmed by 2 bases and 9 bases, with 17 bases remaining between them. DNA for the CDR3: TGTGCCAGCAGCCAAAGGGGGACGGCCGCGACCATTCAGTACTTC. It yields the protein CASSQRGTAATIQYF.

The V gene is TRBV5-5, the J gene TRBJ2-5, with 7 bases fitting TRBD1. J lost 7 bases, V lost 6 bases, and 15 bases had no gene match. CDR3 length equals 15 residues. Germline CDR1 reads SGHKS; CDR2 reads YYEKEE (reference sequence). The CDR3 bases are TGTGCCAGCACCCAGGGGGTCACAGGATGGGTGACCCAGTACTTC. Protein sequence: CASTQGVTGWVTQYF.

This chain joins TRBV4-2 and TRBJ2-4; 15 nucleotides line up with TRBD2. The CDR3 covers 19 residues. In germline, CDR1 is LGHNA, CDR2 YNFKEQ. With V trimmed by 4 bases and J by 0 bases, 7 bases remained unmatched. The CDR3 DNA follows: TGTGCCAGCAGCCCCGGAGGACTAGCGGGGGGGATAGCCAAAAACATTCAGTACTTC. Amino acids: CASSPGGLAGGIAKNIQYF.